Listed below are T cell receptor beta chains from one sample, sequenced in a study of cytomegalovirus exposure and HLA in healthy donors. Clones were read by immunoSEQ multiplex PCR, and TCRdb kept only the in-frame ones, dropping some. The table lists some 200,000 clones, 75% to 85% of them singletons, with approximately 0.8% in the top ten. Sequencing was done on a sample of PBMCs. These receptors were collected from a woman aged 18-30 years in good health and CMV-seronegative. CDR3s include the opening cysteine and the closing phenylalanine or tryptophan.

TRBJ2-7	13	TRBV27	CASSRQDGNEQYF
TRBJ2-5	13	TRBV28	CATKKGAGETQYF
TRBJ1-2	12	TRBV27	CASRTGKYGYTF
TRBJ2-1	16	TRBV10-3	CAISVVSGSGLNEQFF
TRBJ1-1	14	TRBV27	CASSLSFWSPEAFF
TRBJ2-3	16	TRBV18	CASSPQTSGNTDTQYF
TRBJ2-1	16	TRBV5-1	CASSLGGDGSYNEQFF
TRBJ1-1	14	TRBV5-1	CASSFSGSNTEAFF
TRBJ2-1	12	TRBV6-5	CASRSSSVRVFF
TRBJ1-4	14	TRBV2	CASSVGSANEKLFF
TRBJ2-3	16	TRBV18	CASSSLTSGYTDTQYF